The 23 T cell receptor beta chains given below trace back to one sample, sequenced in a study of human T cells and chemical hapten exposure. Each CDR3 protein is one row after TCRdb ran MiXCR on the RACE reads. Here the sample spans around 100,000 distinct CDR3 sequences, 8% to 13% being singletons. Noted time point: patch test 1, 2 weeks after DPC sensitization. Specified treatment: therapeutic diphenylcyclopropenone sensitization with weekly scalp DPC. The sequencing here drew on whole blood, taken in connection with sensitization to the hapten diphenylcyclopropenone (DPC). The receptor source for this set is a woman in her 40s with alopecia areata. Some clones in this sample may be carry-over from other donors' samples.

Comment on this clonotype: Possible read error: a much larger clone is one base away. The gene calls are TRBV7-2 and TRBJ1-1; D is possibly TRBD1 (5 bases). Germline CDR1 is SGHTA and CDR2 is FQGNSA. This CDR3 is 15 amino acids long. V gave up 5 bases and J gave up 1 base, with 14 bases separating them. The CDR3 DNA follows: TGTGCCAGCAGCCCGGGGGGAGGCTGGAACACTGAAGCTTTCTTT. It yields the protein CASSPGGGWNTEAFF.

V usage is TRBV18 and J usage is TRBJ2-1, with 8 positions matching TRBD2. This CDR3 contains 14 residues. Per germline, CDR1 KGHSH and CDR2 LQKENI. V lost 5 bases, J lost 7 bases, and 7 bases stayed unmatched. The DNA for the CDR3 is TGTGCCAGCTCAACGGGGACTAGGGCAAATGAGCAGTTCTTC. Translating it yields CASSTGTRANEQFF.

This clonotype was observed many times. The chain uses TRBV7-2 and TRBJ1-2, with TRBD1 matching 8 bases. J was trimmed by 2 bases and V by 5 bases; bases with no gene match: 10. Per germline, CDR1 SGHTA and CDR2 FQGNSA. The CDR3 runs 16 residues. CDR3 sequence (DNA): TGTGCCAGCAGCCCCGGGACAGGCACGCCGAACTATGGCTACACCTTC. Translated: CASSPGTGTPNYGYTF.

The chain couples TRBV12-3 or TRBV12-4 to TRBJ2-2, with 8 bases that match TRBD2. The CDR3 extends over 13 amino acids. The trim removed 3 bases at V and 6 bases at J, leaving 0 bases unmatched. The CDR3 protein is CASSFGGAGELFF. The CDR3 DNA follows: TGTGCCAGCAGTTTCGGGGGGGCCGGGGAGCTGTTTTTT.

This clonotype was seen repeatedly, ten times or more. The chain is built from TRBV5-1 and TRBJ1-2; the match to TRBD1 covers 8 bases. The CDR3 has 15 amino acids. Unmatched junction bases numbered 5, after V lost 3 bases and J lost 1 base. The germline V gene has CDR1 SGHRS and CDR2 YFSETQ. CDR3 protein: CASSSPGQDNYGYTF. As DNA, the CDR3 is TGCGCCAGCAGCTCCCCGGGACAGGATAACTATGGCTACACCTTC.

In the case of this clonotype: Given a much more abundant clone one base away, this may be a read error. The rearrangement joins TRBV7-6 to TRBJ2-1; 12 nucleotides align to TRBD2. The germline gives CDR1 SGHVS, CDR2 FNYEAQ. J was trimmed by 10 bases and V by 1 base; bases with no gene match: 8. The CDR3 covers 16 residues. DNA for the CDR3: TGTGCCAGCAGCTTAGGAACTAGCGGGAGGCCCCCAGAGCAGTTCTTC. Translating gives CASSLGTSGRPPEQFF.

This clonotype was seen at least ten times. V usage is TRBV7-9 and J usage is TRBJ2-3; either TRBD1 or TRBD2 may fit D (5 bases each). This CDR3 has 14 amino acids. V lost 5 bases and J lost 4, with 13 bases in between. CDR1 is SEHNR and CDR2 is FQNEAQ in the germline V gene (reference sequence). The CDR3 DNA sequence: TGTGCCAGCAGCCCCGGGGCCCCCGCAGATACGCAGTATTTT. Protein product: CASSPGAPADTQYF.

The J gene is TRBJ1-4, the V gene TRBV7-9; tentative D call: TRBD1 (5 bases). The germline gives CDR1 SEHNR, CDR2 FQNEAQ (reference sequence). Trimming cost V 3 bases and J 4 bases, with 9 bases left between them. The CDR3 loop spans 14 amino acids. CDR3 in amino acids: CASSFDRDNEKLFF. Written as DNA, the CDR3 is TGTGCCAGCAGCTTCGACAGAGATAATGAAAAACTGTTTTTT.

The V call is TRBV29-1, the J call TRBJ1-5; TRBD1 is a possible D gene (6 bases). This CDR3 has 13 amino acids. Germline CDR1 reads SQVTM; CDR2 reads ANQGSEA. Trimming took 7 bases from V and 2 from J, leaving 12 bases between them. The CDR3 reads CSAGGGGNQPQHF. The CDR3 nucleotides are TGCAGCGCGGGGGGGGGCGGCAATCAGCCCCAGCATTTT.

This clonotype was observed a single time. Germline and junction disagree at one end, which may indicate a read error. The rearrangement uses TRBV7-2 and TRBJ2-1; 8 nucleotides agree with TRBD1. Per the germline V gene, CDR1 is SGHTA and CDR2 is FQGNSA. The CDR3 runs 15 residues. The CDR3 region is CVSSLPGQGENEQFF. The CDR3 DNA follows: TGTGTCAGCAGCTTACCCGGACAGGGTGAGAATGAGCAGTTCTTC.

There are a few counts of this clonotype. The gene calls are TRBV7-2 and TRBJ2-2; 9 bases map to TRBD2. The CDR3 loop spans 16 amino acids. The germline V gene encodes CDR1 SGHTA and CDR2 FQGNSA. With 6 bases clipped from V and 0 bases from J, the junction kept 5 bases outside the gene matches. CDR3 in amino acids: CASRKGLATNTGELFF. The CDR3 nucleotides are TGTGCCAGCAGAAAGGGACTAGCTACGAACACCGGGGAGCTGTTTTTT.

This clonotype showed up many times. This chain uses TRBV11-2 with TRBJ2-1, with D possibly matching TRBD2 (6 bases). V was clipped by 5 bases and J by 6 bases, with 11 bases between them. There are 13 residues in the CDR3. Germline-derived CDR1 and CDR2 are SGHAT and FQNNGV. The CDR3, as DNA: TGTGCCAGCAGCGTTCGACTAGTCAATGAGCAGTTCTTC. Translation: CASSVRLVNEQFF.

This clonotype appeared many times. This chain connects TRBV24-1 to TRBJ2-7; possibly TRBD1 for D (6 bases). Germline CDR1 is KGHDR and CDR2 is SFDVKD. CDR3 size: 14 residues. Trimming took off 5 bases at V and 2 bases at J, with 12 bases between the two ends. The CDR3 spells CATSAPGQPYEQYF. The CDR3 nucleotides read TGTGCCACCAGTGCCCCCGGACAGCCCTACGAGCAGTACTTC.

This clonotype was detected only a few times. The V gene is TRBV7-2, the J gene TRBJ2-4; 12 nucleotides match TRBD1. J was trimmed by 2 bases and V by 5 bases; bases with no gene match: 7. The CDR3 spans 17 residues. Germline loops: CDR1 SGHTA, CDR2 FQGNSA. CDR3 nucleotides: TGTGCCAGCAGCCTAGGGACAGGGGGCGCTCCCAAAAACATTCAGTACTTC. This translates into CASSLGTGGAPKNIQYF.

This clonotype has at least ten counts. The chain combines TRBV6-1 with TRBJ1-5, with D perhaps matching TRBD1 (5 bases). V shed 0 bases and J shed 2 bases, with 11 bases lying between them. In germline, CDR1 is MNHNS, CDR2 SASEGT. CDR3 length equals 16 residues. CDR3 sequence (DNA): TGTGCCAGCAGTGAAGCCCGGGGGAGGGGCAATCAGCCCCAGCATTTT. Protein: CASSEARGRGNQPQHF.

This clonotype was counted ten times or more. The gene calls are TRBV11-2 and TRBJ2-7; possible D gene TRBD2, 5 bases. In germline, CDR1 is SGHAT, CDR2 FQNNGV. The CDR3 runs 12 residues. V lost 2 bases and J 7 bases, leaving 9 bases between the germline ends. The CDR3 nucleotides are TGTGCCAGCAGCTTAACTAGTAGGGAGCAGTACTTC. Its protein product is CASSLTSREQYF.

This clonotype occurred many times. The rearrangement links TRBV6-2 or TRBV6-3 to TRBJ2-7, with 7 bases matching TRBD1. Unmatched junction bases numbered 12, after V lost 6 bases and J lost 7 bases. The CDR3 is 14 residues long. CDR1 MNHEY and CDR2 SVGEGT come from the germline V gene. The CDR3 sequence is CASSDRAPSYEQYF. The CDR3 DNA reads as TGTGCCAGCAGCGACAGGGCACCCTCTTATGAGCAGTACTTC.

The chain has TRBV20-1 and TRBJ2-1; D may be TRBD1 or TRBD2 (5 bases each). In germline, CDR1 is DFQATT, CDR2 SNEGSKA (reference sequence). CDR3 size: 15 residues. Trimming removed 0 bases at V and 9 bases at J, with 18 bases between. In DNA form, the CDR3 reads TGCAGTGCTAGAGATTTCCTAGTGGGGGTGAGTGAGCAGTTCTTC. Protein sequence: CSARDFLVGVSEQFF.

Only a few counts were recorded for this clonotype. The chain is built from TRBV5-6 and TRBJ2-3, with D possibly being TRBD1 or TRBD2 (5 bases each). This CDR3 is 13 amino acids long. Germline assignment: CDR1 SGHDT and CDR2 YYEEEE. Between the trimmed V and J ends, which lost 5 bases and 5 bases, there was a span of 12 bases. CDR3 amino acids: CASRGESKDTQYF. CDR3 nucleotide sequence: TGTGCCAGCAGAGGGGAGTCTAAAGATACGCAGTATTTT.

This rearrangement joins TRBV28 to TRBJ2-5; 8 bases align to TRBD1. The CDR3 runs 12 residues. Trimming cost V 4 bases and J 12 bases; bases outside gene matches: 7. CDR1 is MDHEN, CDR2 SYDVKM, per germline. The CDR3 nucleotides are TGTGCCAGCAGTTCTAGACAGGGGAGCAAGTACTTC. Protein: CASSSRQGSKYF.

As concerns this clonotype: This sequence may be a read error, since a much larger clone differs from it by one base. The chain carries TRBV29-1 and TRBJ2-5; perhaps TRBD2 as D (6 bases). Germline CDR1 and CDR2: SQVTM and ANQGSEA. The V end was cut by 0 bases, the J end by 7 bases, with 15 bases between. The CDR3 totals 14 residues. The DNA for the CDR3 is TGCAGCGTTGAAGATCCCACTAGCCGTGTGACCCAGTACTTC. This encodes CSVEDPTSRVTQYF.

This clonotype was observed at least ten times. The V gene is TRBV6-2 or TRBV6-3, the J gene TRBJ1-5; the D gene is possibly TRBD1 (6 bases). With 7 bases removed from V and 2 bases from J, the gap between germline ends came to 18 bases. The CDR3 runs to 16 residues. Germline values: CDR1 MNHEY, CDR2 SVGEGT. The DNA for the CDR3 is TGTGCCAGCACCGCGCCAGGGGCGCTGGGCAATCAGCCCCAGCATTTT. The encoded protein is CASTAPGALGNQPQHF.

In this sample, this clonotype turned up many times. The chain combines TRBV10-1 with TRBJ2-6; D gene ambiguous. Per germline, CDR1 WNHNN and CDR2 SYGVQD (reference sequence). CDR3 length: 19 residues. Deletions cut 6 bases from V and 1 base from J, with 22 bases between. The CDR3 DNA reads TGCGCCAGCAGCATAAATCAGAGGCGCCCTAATTCTGGGGCCAACGTCCTGACTTTC. Protein: CASSINQRRPNSGANVLTF.